Each of the 3 T cell receptor beta chains below was sequenced from the same sample in a study of blood T cell repertoires in COVID-19 (dated by TCRdb to about 2020). Libraries were built with the immunoSEQ multiplex PCR assay. The table comes from immuneACCESS by way of TCRdb, which keeps in-frame sequences with V and J called. Part of the clones is missing from these tables; in studies checked, under half for an unresolved V gene and the rest for unknown reasons. The sample table holds 130,000 or so clones, of which approximately 71% were seen once. The ten largest clones represent roughly 2.2% of the sample. Input material: peripheral blood. The receptors derive from a woman in her 70s with acute or convalescent COVID-19.

The gene calls are TRBV5-4 and TRBJ1-2; a weak D match, TRBD1 (5 bases). Germline values: CDR1 SGHNT, CDR2 YYREEE (reference sequence). The CDR3 extends over 15 amino acids. V lost 3 bases and J 4 bases, leaving 16 bases between the germline ends. Written as DNA, the CDR3 is TGTGCCAGCAGCTGGGGTCGGGGGGAATCCTATGGCTACACCTTC. Residues: CASSWGRGESYGYTF.

The rearrangement uses TRBV15 and TRBJ2-5; TRBD2 aligns across 7 bases. This CDR3 is 17 amino acids long. V was pared by 5 bases and J by 1 base, with 13 bases of the junction left unmatched. Germline assignment: CDR1 LNHNV and CDR2 YYDKDF (reference sequence). CDR3 residues: CATSSQKGLLLQETQYF. The CDR3 coding sequence is TGTGCCACCAGCTCGCAAAAGGGACTACTCCTCCAAGAGACCCAGTACTTC.

The gene calls are TRBV11-3 and TRBJ2-2, with a possible D match to TRBD2 (5 bases). CDR3 length: 15 residues. Germline lookup yields CDR1 SGHNT and CDR2 YENEEA. Trimming cost V 5 bases and J 4 bases, with 14 bases left between them. In DNA form, the CDR3 reads TGTGCCAGCAGCCGCCGGAGCGGTTCCACCGGGGAGCTGTTTTTT. Protein sequence: CASSRRSGSTGELFF.